Listed here are 24 T cell receptor beta chains from one sample, sequenced in a study of cytomegalovirus exposure and HLA in healthy donors. The PCR made use of 60 Vbeta and 13 Jbeta primers. Data came from immunoSEQ multiplex PCR; TCRdb stores just in-frame clones and leaves some out. The table lists around 120,000 clones, around 75% of them singletons. Source material: PBMCs. The receptors were gathered from a woman in her forties or fifties in good health and CMV-seropositive.

The chain carries TRBV27 and TRBJ2-1, with 7 bases aligning to TRBD2. The CDR3 consists of 12 residues. From germline, CDR1 is MNHEY and CDR2 SMNVEV (reference sequence). V dropped 5 bases and J dropped 8; count of bases not matched to a gene: 3. CDR3 coding DNA: TGTGCCAGCAGTCTTCGGGGGGATGAGCAGTTCTTC. Protein sequence: CASSLRGDEQFF.

The chain combines TRBV7-9 with TRBJ1-2; tentatively, D is TRBD1 (5 bases). This CDR3 contains 14 residues. V lost 1 base, J lost 4 bases, and 10 bases lay in between. Germline CDR1 is SEHNR and CDR2 is FQNEAQ (reference sequence). In nucleotides, the CDR3 is TGTGCCAGCAGCTTAGTGACGCAGGGCTATGGCTACACCTTC. It codes for CASSLVTQGYGYTF.

The chain combines TRBV5-1 with TRBJ2-5, with unresolved D. This CDR3 spans 12 amino acids. V lost 4 bases and J 5 bases, leaving 9 bases between the germline ends. Looked up from germline, CDR1 is SGHRS and CDR2 is YFSETQ. The chain's CDR3 is CASSPGGETQYF. CDR3 bases: TGCGCCAGCAGCCCAGGTGGGGAGACCCAGTACTTC.

The chain joins TRBV7-2 to TRBJ1-1; D may be TRBD1 (5 bases). V lost 5 bases, J lost 2 bases, and 12 bases lay in between. Germline V gene data show CDR1 as SGHTA and CDR2 as FQGNSA. The CDR3 extends over 14 amino acids. In DNA, the CDR3 is TGTGCCAGCAGCGAGACAGTTTCCAACACTGAAGCTTTCTTT. Protein product: CASSETVSNTEAFF.

This clone showed up just a few times. The chain joins TRBV5-1 to TRBJ2-3; D gene ambiguous. The V gene lost 0 bases and the J gene lost 4 bases, with 3 bases spanning the gap. The CDR3 totals 12 residues. Germline V gives CDR1 SGHRS, CDR2 YFSETQ. The CDR3: CASSLEPDTQYF. CDR3 sequence (DNA): TGCGCCAGCAGCTTGGAGCCAGATACGCAGTATTTT.

The chain links TRBV7-8 to TRBJ2-7, with TRBD1 matching over 10 bases. V gave up 2 bases and J gave up 0 bases; unmatched junction bases: 10. Germline V gives CDR1 SGHVS, CDR2 FQNEAQ. This CDR3 contains 18 residues. The CDR3 spells CASSLFGKGTGASYEQYF. The CDR3 coding sequence is TGTGCCAGCAGCTTATTCGGGAAAGGGACAGGGGCCTCCTACGAGCAGTACTTC.

V is TRBV19 and J is TRBJ2-3, with D possibly TRBD2 on 5 matching bases. Trimming pared 5 bases from V and 6 bases from J, leaving 12 bases between. Germline CDR1 reads LNHDA; CDR2 reads SQIVND (reference sequence). The CDR3 is made up of 13 amino acids. The CDR3 DNA follows: TGTGCCAGTAGTCCACTAGGGTGGGATACGCAGTATTTT. This translates into CASSPLGWDTQYF.

The chain is built from TRBV7-9 and TRBJ2-2; D gene uncertain. The germline V gene encodes CDR1 SEHNR and CDR2 FQNEAQ (reference sequence). The CDR3 is 14 residues long. With 1 base removed from V and 6 bases from J, the gap between germline ends came to 9 bases. CDR3 region: CASSLGSQAGELFF. Here the CDR3 DNA reads TGTGCCAGCAGCTTAGGGTCCCAGGCCGGGGAGCTGTTTTTT. Full variable domain (rest looked up from reference TRBV7-9 and TRBJ2-2): DTGVSQNPRHKITKRGQNVTFRCDPISEHNRLYWYRQTLGQGPEFLTYFQNEAQLEKSRLLSDRFSAERPKGSFSTLEIQRTEQGDSAMYLCASSLGSQAGELFFGEGSRLTVL.

This clone was seen just once. The V gene is TRBV13, the J gene TRBJ1-2, with 9 bases aligning to TRBD1. Germline V gene sequence: CDR1 PRHDT, CDR2 FYEKMQ (reference sequence). The ends lost 0 bases at V and 5 bases at J; junction bases unmatched: 7. The CDR3 sequence is 16 residues long. Here the CDR3 reads CASSLGDRGAEYGYTF. The DNA of the CDR3 is TGTGCCAGCAGCTTAGGGGACAGGGGCGCGGAGTATGGCTACACCTTC.

The chain joins TRBV27 to TRBJ1-2, with 7 bases matching TRBD1. CDR3 length: 14 amino acids. The trim removed 4 bases at V and 3 bases at J, leaving 5 bases unmatched. Germline values: CDR1 MNHEY, CDR2 SMNVEV (reference sequence). CDR3 region: CASSSTGLDYGYTF. The CDR3 DNA follows: TGTGCCAGCAGTTCGACAGGGCTGGACTATGGCTACACCTTC.

V gene TRBV7-9 combines with J gene TRBJ1-2, with 10 bases fitting TRBD1. V shed 5 bases and J 3 bases; nucleotides not matched to a gene: 6. The CDR3 has 15 residues. The germline CDR1 and CDR2 sequences are SEHNR and FQNEAQ (reference sequence). In DNA, the CDR3 is TGTGCCAGCAGCCCGGGACAGGGGACGGACTATGGCTACACCTTC. Its protein product is CASSPGQGTDYGYTF.

In its sample, this clone was seen a few times. The chain has TRBV25-1 and TRBJ1-5; no reliable D call. Trimming cost V 3 bases and J 0 bases, with 6 bases left between them. The CDR3 contains 14 residues. The V gene's germline CDR1 is MGHDK and CDR2 SYGVNS. The CDR3 reads CASSDTYSNQPQHF. The CDR3 DNA sequence: TGTGCCAGCAGTGATACATATAGCAATCAGCCCCAGCATTTT. The entire variable domain, with the rest obtained from reference TRBV25-1 and TRBJ1-5, is as follows: EADIYQTPRYLVIGTGKKITLECSQTMGHDKMYWYQQDPGMELHLIHYSYGVNSTEKGDLSSESTVSRIRTEHFPLTLESARPSHTSQYLCASSDTYSNQPQHFGDGTRLSIL.

The chain links TRBV5-1 to TRBJ2-4; weak D call: TRBD1 (5 bases). Per germline, CDR1 SGHRS and CDR2 YFSETQ. V was pared by 0 bases and J by 1 base, with 14 bases between. The length of the CDR3 is 17 residues. Here the CDR3 DNA reads TGCGCCAGCAGCTTGGGGGGCAGCCAGAGGGCCAAAAACATTCAGTACTTC. Protein sequence: CASSLGGSQRAKNIQYF.

The CDR3 region has the DNA TGCAGTGCTAGGCAGGGCCATGAGCAGTTCTTC. Protein: CSARQGHEQFF. This chain joins TRBV20-1 and TRBJ2-1; possible D gene TRBD1, 5 bases. The CDR3 totals 11 residues. Germline CDR1 and CDR2: DFQATT and SNEGSKA (reference sequence). Trimming removed 3 bases at V and 8 bases at J, with 8 bases between.

The V and J genes are TRBV5-1 and TRBJ2-5; a weak D match, TRBD2 (6 bases). With 0 bases removed from V and 7 bases from J, the gap between germline ends came to 19 bases. Germline loops: CDR1 SGHRS, CDR2 YFSETQ. The CDR3 contains 16 residues. The CDR3 sequence: CASSLDGEVHLATQYF. The CDR3 DNA reads TGCGCCAGCAGCTTGGACGGGGAGGTTCACCTGGCGACCCAGTACTTC.

The sample holds a few counts of this clone. The V call is TRBV25-1, the J call TRBJ1-1; D not certain. Germline lookup yields CDR1 MGHDK and CDR2 SYGVNS. The CDR3 extends over 14 amino acids. Deletions cut 11 bases from V and 1 base from J, with 17 bases between. This CDR3 is CASQNAGRNTEAFF. CDR3 DNA sequence: TGTGCCTCCCAAAACGCGGGCAGGAACACTGAAGCTTTCTTT.

The V gene is TRBV29-1, the J gene TRBJ1-1; the D gene is possibly TRBD1 (6 bases). Germline V lookup: CDR1 SQVTM, CDR2 ANQGSEA. The CDR3 consists of 14 residues. The V gene lost 4 bases and the J gene lost 5 bases, with 17 bases spanning the gap. CDR3 loop: CSVVWGQGNTEAFF. In DNA form, the CDR3 reads TGCAGCGTTGTTTGGGGGCAGGGGAATACTGAAGCTTTCTTT.

This clone appeared a few times. The chain has TRBV30 and TRBJ2-1; D might be TRBD2 (5 bases). The CDR3 covers 16 residues. Per the germline V gene, CDR1 is GTSNPN and CDR2 is SVGIG (reference sequence). The V and J ends lost 8 bases and 7 bases respectively, with 27 bases between them. CDR3: CARQDPGSISGNEQFF. The CDR3, as DNA: TGTGCCCGACAAGACCCCGGCAGTATATCGGGGAATGAGCAGTTCTTC.

V is TRBV27 and J is TRBJ2-5, with TRBD2 identical over 8 bases. Losses at the gene ends were 1 base for V and 5 bases for J; bases not matched to a gene: 6. The V gene's germline CDR1 is MNHEY and CDR2 SMNVEV (reference sequence). CDR3 length: 15 residues. The CDR3 coding sequence is TGTGCCAGCAGTTTATGGGCGGGAGGCAGGGAGACCCAGTACTTC. Translating it yields CASSLWAGGRETQYF.

The chain joins TRBV6-1 to TRBJ1-6; D is perhaps TRBD1 (5 bases). The CDR3 runs to 15 residues. Germline V gives CDR1 MNHNS, CDR2 SASEGT. Trimming took off 2 bases at V and 9 bases at J, with 14 bases between the two ends. CDR3 amino acids: CASSEPGQGSSPLHF. The CDR3 nucleotides read TGTGCCAGCAGTGAACCGGGTCAGGGATCTTCACCCCTCCACTTT.

For this clone: An end of the junction does not agree with germline; a read error may underlie this. The V call is TRBV7-9, the J call TRBJ2-2; D remains unclear. This CDR3 is built from 13 residues. In germline, CDR1 is SEHNR, CDR2 FQNEAQ (reference sequence). In DNA, the CDR3 is TGTTCCAGCAGCTTAGGCGGATCCGGGGAGCTGTTTTTT. The encoded protein is CSSSLGGSGELFF.

The CDR3 nucleotides are TGTGCCAGCAGCTTAACTGCGGGGGCCGTTGAGCAGTACTTC. Translated: CASSLTAGAVEQYF. This chain links TRBV7-3 with TRBJ2-7; D is perhaps TRBD2 (7 bases). Germline V CDR1 and CDR2: SGHTA, FQGTGA. V was clipped by 0 bases and J by 7 bases, with 13 bases between them. The CDR3 consists of 14 residues.

The V and J genes are TRBV19 and TRBJ1-1; 7 bases are shared with TRBD1. This CDR3 spans 13 amino acids. Germline lookup yields CDR1 LNHDA and CDR2 SQIVND (reference sequence). With 7 bases clipped from V and 2 bases from J, the junction kept 4 bases outside the gene matches. The chain's CDR3 is CASTYRGNTEAFF. In DNA form, the CDR3 reads TGTGCCAGTACTTACAGGGGAAACACTGAAGCTTTCTTT.

The gene calls are TRBV9 and TRBJ2-1; 12 positions match TRBD2. Germline V gene lookup returns CDR1 SGDLS and CDR2 YYNGEE. J lost 0 bases, V lost 3 bases, and 7 bases had no gene match. CDR3 size: 18 residues. CDR3 sequence reads: CASSAGLAGWSSYNEQFF. DNA of the CDR3: TGTGCCAGCAGCGCGGGACTAGCGGGCTGGAGCTCCTACAATGAGCAGTTCTTC.